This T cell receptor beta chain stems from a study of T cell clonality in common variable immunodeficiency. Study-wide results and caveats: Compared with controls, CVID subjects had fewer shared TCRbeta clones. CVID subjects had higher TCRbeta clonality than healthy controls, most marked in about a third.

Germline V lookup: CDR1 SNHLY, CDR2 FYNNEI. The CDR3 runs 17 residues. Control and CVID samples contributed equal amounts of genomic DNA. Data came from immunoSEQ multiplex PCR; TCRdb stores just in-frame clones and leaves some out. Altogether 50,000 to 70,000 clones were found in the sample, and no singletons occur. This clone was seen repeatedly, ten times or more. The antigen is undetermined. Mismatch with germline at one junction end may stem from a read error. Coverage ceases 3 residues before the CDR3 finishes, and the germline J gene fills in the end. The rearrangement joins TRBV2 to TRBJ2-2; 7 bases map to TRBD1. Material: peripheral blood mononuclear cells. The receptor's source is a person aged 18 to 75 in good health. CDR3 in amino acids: CARSGGFGTESTGELFF. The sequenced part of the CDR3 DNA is TGTGCCAGGAGTGGAGGATTTGGGACAGAGAGCACCGGGGAG. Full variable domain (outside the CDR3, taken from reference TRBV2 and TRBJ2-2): EPEVTQTPSHQVTQMGQEVILRCVPISNHLYFYWYRQILGQKVEFLVSFYNNEISEKSEIFDDQFSVERPDGSNFTLKIRSTKLEDSAMYFCARSGGFGTESTGELFFGEGSRLTVL.